This T cell receptor (beta chain) was captured in a study of cytomegalovirus exposure and HLA in healthy donors. Findings of the study overall: Highest at DRB1 and lowest at HLA-C, TCR association rates differed among HLA loci in a later analysis. Overall, under 200 TCR beta chains were annotated as cytomegalovirus-associated. Some V segments (TRBV6-2 and TRBV6-3 among them) were excluded as indistinguishable. Rare TCR sequences predominated, though certain public TCRs were found in many donors.

CDR3 length: 14 amino acids. Germline V gene sequence: CDR1 SGHRS, CDR2 YFSETQ. The trim removed 0 bases at V and 3 bases at J, leaving 3 bases unmatched. This clone was counted only a few times. Its specificity is not known. The PCR had 60 Vbeta and 13 Jbeta primers. The protocol was immunoSEQ multiplex PCR, while the TCRdb copy is restricted to in-frame clones and leaves out a portion. The sample has 150,000 to 200,000 clones, 65% to 85% seen once. The chain links TRBV5-1 to TRBJ2-7, with 7 bases lining up with TRBD1. The clonotype was recovered from a woman in her forties or fifties in good health and CMV-seropositive. Sequences were obtained from PBMCs. CDR3 sequence reads: CASSLGTGVYEQYF. The CDR3 DNA reads as TGCGCCAGCAGCTTGGGTACAGGGGTCTACGAGCAGTACTTC.